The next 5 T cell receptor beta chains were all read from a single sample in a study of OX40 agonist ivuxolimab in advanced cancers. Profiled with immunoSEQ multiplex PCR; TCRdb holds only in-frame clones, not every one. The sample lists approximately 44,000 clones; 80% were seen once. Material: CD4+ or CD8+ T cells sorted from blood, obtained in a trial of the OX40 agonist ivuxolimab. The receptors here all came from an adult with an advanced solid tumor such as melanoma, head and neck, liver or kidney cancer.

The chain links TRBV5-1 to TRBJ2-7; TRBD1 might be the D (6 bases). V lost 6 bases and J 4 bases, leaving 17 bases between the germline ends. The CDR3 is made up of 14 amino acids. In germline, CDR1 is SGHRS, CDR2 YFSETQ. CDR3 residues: CASTRTDRPYEQYF. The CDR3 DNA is TGCGCCAGCACCAGGACGGACAGACCTTACGAGCAGTACTTC.

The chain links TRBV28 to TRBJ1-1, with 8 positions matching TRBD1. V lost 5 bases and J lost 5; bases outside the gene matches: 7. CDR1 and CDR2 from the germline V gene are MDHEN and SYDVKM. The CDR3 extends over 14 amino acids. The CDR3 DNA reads TGTGCCAGCAGTCCCCCAGGGGGCTATACTGAAGCTTTCTTT. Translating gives CASSPPGGYTEAFF.

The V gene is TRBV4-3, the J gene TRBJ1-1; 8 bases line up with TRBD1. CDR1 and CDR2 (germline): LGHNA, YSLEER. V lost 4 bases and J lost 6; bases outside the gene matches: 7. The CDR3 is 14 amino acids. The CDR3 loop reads CASSRQGMSAEAFF. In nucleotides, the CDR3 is TGCGCCAGCAGCCGACAGGGGATGAGCGCTGAAGCTTTCTTT.

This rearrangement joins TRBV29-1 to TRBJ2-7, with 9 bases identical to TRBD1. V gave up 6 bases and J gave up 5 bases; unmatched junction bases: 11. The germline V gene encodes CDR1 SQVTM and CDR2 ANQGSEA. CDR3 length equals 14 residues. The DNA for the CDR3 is TGCAGCGTCCGTCGACCGGGACAGGGCCACGAGCAGTACTTC. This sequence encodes CSVRRPGQGHEQYF.

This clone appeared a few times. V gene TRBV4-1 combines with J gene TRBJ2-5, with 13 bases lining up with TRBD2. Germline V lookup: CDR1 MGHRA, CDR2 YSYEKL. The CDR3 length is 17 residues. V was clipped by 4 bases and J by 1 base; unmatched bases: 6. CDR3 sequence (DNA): TGCGCCAGCAGCCGCAGCGGACTAGCGGGAGCCCAAGAGACCCAGTACTTC. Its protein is CASSRSGLAGAQETQYF.